These 15 T cell receptor beta chains were sequenced from one sample in a study of cytomegalovirus exposure and HLA in healthy donors. TCRdb's table, derived via immunoSEQ multiplex PCR, lists solely in-frame clones and lacks some. The sample includes 150,000 to 170,000 clones, approximately 86% of them seen just once. The sample consisted of PBMCs. These receptors all stem from a human donor in good health.

The chain couples TRBV30 to TRBJ1-1; D perhaps matches TRBD1 (6 bases). The CDR3 consists of 15 residues. With 0 bases removed from V and 5 bases from J, the gap between germline ends came to 16 bases. Germline CDR1 and CDR2: GTSNPN and SVGIG (reference sequence). CDR3 DNA sequence: TGTGCCTGGAGTGTAATAGCAGGGGATGATACTGAAGCTTTCTTT. It encodes CAWSVIAGDDTEAFF.

The chain links TRBV18 to TRBJ2-3, with 7 bases lining up with TRBD1. J lost 3 bases, V lost 3 bases, and 6 bases had no gene match. The CDR3 has 15 residues. CDR1 KGHSH and CDR2 LQKENI come from the germline V gene. The CDR3: CASSPQTGITDTQYF. For the CDR3, the DNA is TGTGCCAGCTCACCTCAGACAGGGATTACAGATACGCAGTATTTT.

The chain has TRBV30 and TRBJ1-1; a possible D gene is TRBD1 (6 bases). Germline-derived CDR1 and CDR2 are GTSNPN and SVGIG (reference sequence). This CDR3 comprises 15 residues. V lost 7 bases, J lost 0 bases, and 18 bases lay in between. The CDR3 nucleotides are TGTGCCTCAAAAAGGAGACAGGCTTTGAACACTGAAGCTTTCTTT. Translating it yields CASKRRQALNTEAFF.

This rearrangement joins TRBV7-9 to TRBJ1-2, with D maybe TRBD1 (5 bases). The CDR3 totals 18 residues. Trimming removed 4 bases from V and 2 bases from J, with 23 bases in between. The germline CDR1 and CDR2 sequences are SEHNR and FQNEAQ (reference sequence). This chain's CDR3 is CASSSTQVVGRGNYGYTF. DNA of the CDR3: TGTGCCAGCAGCTCGACCCAGGTGGTAGGAAGGGGCAACTATGGCTACACCTTC.

This clone was counted once. The chain employs TRBV20-1 and TRBJ1-1; D gene uncertain. From germline, CDR1 is DFQATT and CDR2 SNEGSKA (reference sequence). The CDR3 length is 11 residues. Trimming removed 6 bases from V and 8 bases from J, with 13 bases in between. CDR3 DNA sequence: TGCAGTGCCCGCTGGGCCACCGAAGCTTTCTTT. Encoded protein: CSARWATEAFF.

This rearrangement joins TRBV18 to TRBJ1-2, with TRBD1 as a possible D gene (5 bases). Germline loops: CDR1 KGHSH, CDR2 LQKENI. This CDR3 region has 14 residues. The V end was cut by 0 bases, the J end by 8 bases, with 13 bases between. CDR3 nucleotide sequence: TGTGCCAGCTCACCACCGGGGCAGTTGCAGGGCTACACCTTC. Amino acid sequence: CASSPPGQLQGYTF.

V and J are TRBV28 and TRBJ2-1, with D uncertain. CDR1 and CDR2 (germline): MDHEN, SYDVKM. Trimming removed 6 bases at V and 2 bases at J, with 5 bases between. The CDR3 extends over 12 amino acids. The CDR3: CASSPAYNEQFF. CDR3 nucleotides: TGTGCCAGCAGCCCCGCCTACAATGAGCAGTTCTTC.

This clone was seen a few times. This chain connects TRBV2 to TRBJ2-5; D perhaps matches TRBD2 (5 bases). CDR3 size: 12 residues. Trimming took off 6 bases at V and 0 bases at J, with 5 bases between the two ends. From germline, CDR1 is SNHLY and CDR2 FYNNEI. The DNA for the CDR3 is TGTGCCAGCAGCGGGGACCAAGAGACCCAGTACTTC. Its translation is CASSGDQETQYF.

The rearrangement uses TRBV5-1 and TRBJ2-7; 10 bases fit TRBD1. This CDR3 has 15 residues. CDR1 is SGHRS and CDR2 is YFSETQ in the germline V gene. V shed 2 bases and J 6 bases; nucleotides not matched to a gene: 8. In DNA, the CDR3 is TGCGCCAGCAGCTTCGGAGGGACAGGGGCCCTCGAGCAGTACTTC. Protein sequence: CASSFGGTGALEQYF.

The V and J genes are TRBV28 and TRBJ1-3; possible D gene TRBD1, 6 bases. Germline V gene lookup returns CDR1 MDHEN and CDR2 SYDVKM. CDR3 size: 17 residues. Trimming removed 3 bases from V and 0 bases from J, with 15 bases in between. The CDR3 nucleotides read TGTGCCAGCAGTTTTGGGGGACAACTCATCTCTGGAAACACCATATATTTT. Translating it yields CASSFGGQLISGNTIYF.

A word on this clone: At the DNA level, this CDR3 is encoded by other sequences in the same sample as well. The CDR3 here is CASSVAGDTEAFF. In DNA form, the CDR3 reads TGTGCCAGCAGCGTAGCAGGGGACACTGAAGCTTTCTTT. The chain carries TRBV9 and TRBJ1-1; the D gene is possibly TRBD1 (6 bases). Trimming took off 0 bases at V and 3 bases at J, with 6 bases between the two ends. The CDR3 spans 13 residues. Germline V lookup: CDR1 SGDLS, CDR2 YYNGEE.

This clone was detected a few times. The DNA for the CDR3 is TGCAGCGTTTACGGGACACCGGGACGTGAGCAGTACTTC. Translated: CSVYGTPGREQYF. The chain is built from TRBV29-1 and TRBJ2-7; D possibly corresponds to TRBD1 (6 bases). CDR3 length equals 13 residues. Trimming removed 5 bases at V and 7 bases at J, with 18 bases between. Germline V gene sequence: CDR1 SQVTM, CDR2 ANQGSEA.

V is TRBV6-1 and J is TRBJ2-6, with D possibly matching TRBD2 (6 bases). CDR3 length: 16 residues. Germline V gene sequence: CDR1 MNHNS, CDR2 SASEGT. Trimming left V 2 bases short and J 4 bases short, with 12 bases between. CDR3 amino acids: CASSEFKGRGANVLTF. The DNA of the CDR3 is TGTGCCAGCAGTGAATTTAAGGGGAGGGGGGCCAACGTCCTGACTTTC.

This chain links TRBV5-6 with TRBJ2-5; D ambiguous. The CDR3 is 16 amino acids. With 1 base removed from V and 6 bases from J, the gap between germline ends came to 19 bases. Germline V gene sequence: CDR1 SGHDT, CDR2 YYEEEE. The CDR3 region is CASSLYHLTVKKTQYF. For the CDR3, the DNA is TGTGCCAGCAGCTTGTATCATCTAACCGTCAAGAAGACCCAGTACTTC.

CDR3 sequence (DNA): TGCAGCGTTGAAAGGCGGCAGCACGAGCAGTACTTC. Protein product: CSVERRQHEQYF. The chain joins TRBV29-1 to TRBJ2-7; D not certain. The germline V gene has CDR1 SQVTM and CDR2 ANQGSEA. The CDR3 contains 12 residues. Trimming cost V 2 bases and J 5 bases, with 10 bases left between them.